This entry lists 3 T cell receptor beta chains sequenced from one sample in a study of low-dose radiotherapy and immunotherapy resistance in tumors. Alpha and beta chains were covered, as first-strand cDNA relied on TRAV- and TRBV-specific primers. Over about 18 PCR cycles, TCRs were amplified from a constant-region primer and V-primer adapter. TCRdb re-called the reads with MiXCR, one entry per CDR3 protein. The sample records 64,000 or so distinct CDR3 sequences, around a quarter being singletons. The time point is: before trial treatment. Material: PBMCs, obtained before treatment. The receptor source for this set is a male donor with rectosigmoid adenocarcinoma.

The V gene is TRBV7-9, the J gene TRBJ2-1; 10 nucleotides line up with TRBD2. This CDR3 has 20 residues. Germline V lookup: CDR1 SEHNR, CDR2 FQNEAQ (reference sequence). The junction had 15 bases not matched to a gene; V was cut back by 4 bases and J by 0 bases. CDR3 DNA: TGTGCCAGCAGCTCCTTACAGCGACTAGCGGGCCCTAGCTCCTACAATGAGCAGTTCTTC. As protein: CASSSLQRLAGPSSYNEQFF. Full variable domain (outside the CDR3, taken from reference TRBV7-9 and TRBJ2-1): DTGVSQNPRHKITKRGQNVTFRCDPISEHNRLYWYRQTLGQGPEFLTYFQNEAQLEKSRLLSDRFSAERPKGSFSTLEIQRTEQGDSAMYLCASSSLQRLAGPSSYNEQFFGPGTRLTVL.

At least ten counts were recorded for this clonotype. The gene calls are TRBV7-2 and TRBJ1-1, with 10 nucleotides matching TRBD1. This CDR3 region has 14 residues. CDR1 and CDR2 from the germline V gene are SGHTA and FQGNSA. J was trimmed by 4 bases and V by 6 bases; bases with no gene match: 5. Here the CDR3 DNA reads TGTGCCAGCAGTATTGACAGGGGGCTCACTGAAGCTTTCTTT. It encodes CASSIDRGLTEAFF.

The sample holds many counts of this clonotype. This sequence joins TRBV29-1 and TRBJ2-1; 8 bases map to TRBD2. Germline V gives CDR1 SQVTM, CDR2 ANQGSEA. The CDR3 is 14 amino acids. The V and J ends lost 5 bases and 7 bases, in that order; junction bases with no gene match: 10. The DNA for the CDR3 is TGCAGCGTTCTTAGCGGGGAACTACAGAATGAGCAGTTCTTC. It codes for CSVLSGELQNEQFF.